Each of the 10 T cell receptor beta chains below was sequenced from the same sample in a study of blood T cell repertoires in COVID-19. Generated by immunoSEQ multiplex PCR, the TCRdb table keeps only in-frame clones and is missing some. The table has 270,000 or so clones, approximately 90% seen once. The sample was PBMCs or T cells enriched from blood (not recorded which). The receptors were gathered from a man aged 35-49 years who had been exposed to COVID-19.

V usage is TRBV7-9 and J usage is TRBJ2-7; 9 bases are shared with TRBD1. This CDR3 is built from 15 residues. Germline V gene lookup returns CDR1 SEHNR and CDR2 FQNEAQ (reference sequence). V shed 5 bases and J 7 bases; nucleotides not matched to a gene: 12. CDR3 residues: CASSLRDRDLREQYF. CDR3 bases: TGTGCCAGCAGCCTCCGGGACAGGGACCTCAGGGAGCAGTACTTC. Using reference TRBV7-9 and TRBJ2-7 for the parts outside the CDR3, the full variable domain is DTGVSQNPRHKITKRGQNVTFRCDPISEHNRLYWYRQTLGQGPEFLTYFQNEAQLEKSRLLSDRFSAERPKGSFSTLEIQRTEQGDSAMYLCASSLRDRDLREQYFGPGTRLTVT.

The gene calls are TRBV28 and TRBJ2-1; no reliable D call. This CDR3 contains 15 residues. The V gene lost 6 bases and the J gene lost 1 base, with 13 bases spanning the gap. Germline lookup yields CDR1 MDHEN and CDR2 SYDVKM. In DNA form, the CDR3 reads TGTGCCAGCAGCAATGCCGCGAGATCCTACAATGAGCAGTTCTTC. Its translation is CASSNAARSYNEQFF.

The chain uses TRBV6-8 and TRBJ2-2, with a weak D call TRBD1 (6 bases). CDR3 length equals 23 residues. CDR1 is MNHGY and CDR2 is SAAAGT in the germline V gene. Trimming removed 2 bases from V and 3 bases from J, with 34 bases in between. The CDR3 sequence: CASSYRHETGRFPPSHYTGELFF. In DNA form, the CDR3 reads TGTGCCAGCAGTTACCGGCATGAAACAGGGAGATTCCCTCCTAGTCACTACACCGGGGAGCTGTTTTTT.

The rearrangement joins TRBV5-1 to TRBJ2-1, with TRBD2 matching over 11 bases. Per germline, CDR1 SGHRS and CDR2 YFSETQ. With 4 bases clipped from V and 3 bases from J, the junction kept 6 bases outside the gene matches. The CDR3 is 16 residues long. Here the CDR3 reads CASSLGTSGIYNEQFF. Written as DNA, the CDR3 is TGCGCCAGCAGCCTAGGGACTAGCGGAATCTACAATGAGCAGTTCTTC.

The CDR3 DNA reads TGTGCCAGCAGCGAGATGACAAGGGGTACTCGTGAAAAACTGTTTTTT. Translation gives CASSEMTRGTREKLFF. This chain connects TRBV5-5 to TRBJ1-4; D might be TRBD1 (5 bases). Germline lookup yields CDR1 SGHKS and CDR2 YYEKEE (reference sequence). The CDR3 contains 16 residues. Trimming left V 4 bases short and J 7 bases short, with 20 bases between.

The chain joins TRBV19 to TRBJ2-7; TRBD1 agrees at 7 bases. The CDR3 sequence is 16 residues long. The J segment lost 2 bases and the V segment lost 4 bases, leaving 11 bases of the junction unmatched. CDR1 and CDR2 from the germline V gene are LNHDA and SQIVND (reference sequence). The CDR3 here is CASSNPDRDGTYEQYF. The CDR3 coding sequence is TGTGCCAGTAGTAACCCAGACAGGGATGGGACCTACGAGCAGTACTTC.

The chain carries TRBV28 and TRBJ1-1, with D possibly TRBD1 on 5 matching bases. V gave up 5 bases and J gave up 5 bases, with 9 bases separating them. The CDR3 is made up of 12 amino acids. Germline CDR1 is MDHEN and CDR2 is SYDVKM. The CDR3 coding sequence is TGTGCCAGCAGTATACAGGATACTGAAGCTTTCTTT. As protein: CASSIQDTEAFF.

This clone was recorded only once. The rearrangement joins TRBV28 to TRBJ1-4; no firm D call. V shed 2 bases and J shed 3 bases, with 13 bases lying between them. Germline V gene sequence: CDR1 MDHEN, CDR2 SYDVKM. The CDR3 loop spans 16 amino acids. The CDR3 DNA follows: TGTGCCAGCAGTTTAGCGGGCCGAACAGCTAATGAAAAACTGTTTTTT. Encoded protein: CASSLAGRTANEKLFF.

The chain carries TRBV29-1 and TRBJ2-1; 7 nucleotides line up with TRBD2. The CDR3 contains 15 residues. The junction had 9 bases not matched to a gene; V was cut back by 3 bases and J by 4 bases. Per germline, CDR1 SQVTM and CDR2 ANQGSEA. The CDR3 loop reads CSVDPGREWYNEQFF. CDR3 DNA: TGCAGCGTTGATCCGGGGCGGGAGTGGTACAATGAGCAGTTCTTC.

CDR3 amino acids: CASSSADRDGTGELFF. CDR3 DNA sequence: TGTGCCAGCAGCTCCGCGGACAGGGATGGCACCGGGGAGCTGTTTTTT. The rearrangement uses TRBV7-3 and TRBJ2-2; 8 nucleotides line up with TRBD1. The CDR3 spans 16 residues. The V gene end was trimmed by 4 bases and the J gene end by 4 bases; junction bases not matched to a gene: 8. Germline-derived CDR1 and CDR2 are SGHTA and FQGTGA.